This T cell receptor (beta chain) was found in a study of B cell selection in AIRE deficiency (dated by TCRdb to the late 2010s). For context, the study as a whole: Researchers compared the TCRbeta repertoires of sorted blood CD4+ conventional T cells and regulatory T cells from AIRE-deficient patients with the corresponding repertoires from healthy controls. The TCR-sequenced cohort comprised about 5 AIRE-deficient APECED patients and about 5 healthy control donors. Study-wide findings and limitations: CDR3s were shorter in shared Treg sequences, reflecting a bias toward rearrangements that have few non-templated nucleotide insertions. Approximately 31% of Treg TCRbeta sequences shared among healthy donors appeared in patient Tconv cells, suggesting diversion of Treg-biased clones into the Tconv compartment. Only TCRbeta chains were sequenced; around a third of shared healthy-donor Treg sequences also occurred in healthy Tconv, possibly because of differing TCRalpha chains. Tconv and Treg cells from AIRE-deficient patients showed TCRBV gene usage, CDR3 length and TCR diversity similar to those of healthy donors. Among around 3,800 shared Treg TCRbeta sequences, 30% to 35% were shared exclusively among healthy donors and approximately 10% exclusively among patients, which suggests that Treg selection is less efficient in the absence of AIRE.

To note about this clone: Its antigen specificity is not known. No quality values exist for individual bases; no much larger clone is one base distant.

Regulatory T cells were sorted as CD4+CD25hiCD127low/negative cells. AIRE-deficient patients had APECED syndrome. Sorting of Tconv and Treg cells intended for TCRbeta sequencing was performed on a FACSAria flow cytometer. Sorted cells were collected into 5-ml round-bottom polystyrene tubes, and dry cell pellets were frozen at -80°C before sequencing. TCRbeta chain sequencing was performed with the immunoSEQ platform. As for how the authors treated the data: When Treg repertoires were pooled, 5.7x10^4 or so distinct TCRbeta sequences were obtained from patients and about 96,000 from healthy donors. Public Treg TCRbeta sequences were defined as those shared by two or more individuals and were then searched for in Tconv repertoires. To test for differences between groups, Mann-Whitney U tests with Bonferroni-Dunn correction were run in GraphPad Prism 7.03. This immuneACCESS table, as held by TCRdb, lists in-frame sequences with V and J called but not all clones. Of the missing ones, under half trace to an unresolved V gene in checked studies; the others have no known cause. V and J calls and clone size are given by that table; D and trimming were obtained from the DNA. The sample table shows about 15,000 clones, and roughly 91% are seen once. More than 0.85% of the sample is taken by the ten largest.

V is pared back by 1 base and J by 3 bases, with 6 bases lying between the germline termini. Via the germline V gene, CDR1 is KGHSH and CDR2 LQKENI. The CDR3 sequence holds 14 residues, the cysteine and phenylalanine included. The kept DNA is CDR3 alone, 42 bases in frame from the first base. The sequence was obtained from a human donor with AIRE deficiency. Rearrangement joined TRBV18 to TRBJ2-2; the D region possibly corresponds to TRBD2 (6 bases align). Sequenced sample: Tregs sorted from PBMCs. The CDR3 protein: CASSPLADTGELFF. Read as DNA, the sequence is TGTGCCAGCTCACCACTAGCGGACACCGGGGAGCTGTTTTTT.